This TCR beta chain was found in a study of cytotoxic CD8 clonotypes in ibrutinib-treated CLL. The CDR3 totals 11 residues. Depth targeted 1 in 200,000 to 1 in 1 million T cells, averaging approximately 10x coverage per clonotype. Assay: immunoSEQ multiplex PCR; the TCRdb copy retains only in-frame clones and omits some. This repertoire shows some 200,000 clones, about 72% found once; its top ten account for about an eighth. The receptor comes from a human donor with chronic lymphocytic leukemia. The sequences come from PBMCs, collected after 24 months of ibrutinib treatment. The chain links TRBV21-1 to TRBJ2-5; TRBD2, the table's D call, was not compared with the DNA. TRBV21-1 is reported as a pseudogene. The CDR3 DNA reads as TGTGCCAGCCCGGCGGAAGAGACCCAGTACTTC. Its translation is CASPAEETQYF.